Listed here are 2 T cell receptor beta chains from one sample, sequenced in a study of blood T cell repertoires in COVID-19. Produced via immunoSEQ multiplex PCR; TCRdb's table is partial and in-frame only. Of about 280,000 clones listed, approximately 88% were seen once; the top ten hold more than 7.5%. Sequenced sample: peripheral blood. The receptors originated from a man between 18 and 35 years old with active or convalescent COVID-19.

The CDR3 protein is CATSRDYTNSGNTIYF. DNA for the CDR3: TGTGCCACCAGCAGAGATTACACAAACTCTGGAAACACCATATATTTT. The chain joins TRBV15 to TRBJ1-3; D gene uncertain. This CDR3 region has 16 residues. The ends were cut back, 0 bases at V and 0 bases at J, with 9 bases in the middle. The V gene's germline CDR1 is LNHNV and CDR2 YYDKDF (reference sequence).

The rearrangement links TRBV9 to TRBJ2-2, with D possibly matching TRBD1 (5 bases). V was cut by 7 bases and J by 5 bases, with 15 bases left in between. There are 14 residues in the CDR3. Germline assignment: CDR1 SGDLS and CDR2 YYNGEE. CDR3 DNA sequence: TGTGCCAGCGGATCTGCATCAGGGACCGGGGAGCTGTTTTTT. It codes for CASGSASGTGELFF. Combining the CDR3 with reference TRBV9 and TRBJ2-2 gives the whole variable domain DSGVTQTPKHLITATGQRVTLRCSPRSGDLSVYWYQQSLDQGLQFLIQYYNGEERAKGNILERFSAQQFPDLHSELNLSSLELGDSALYFCASGSASGTGELFFGEGSRLTVL.